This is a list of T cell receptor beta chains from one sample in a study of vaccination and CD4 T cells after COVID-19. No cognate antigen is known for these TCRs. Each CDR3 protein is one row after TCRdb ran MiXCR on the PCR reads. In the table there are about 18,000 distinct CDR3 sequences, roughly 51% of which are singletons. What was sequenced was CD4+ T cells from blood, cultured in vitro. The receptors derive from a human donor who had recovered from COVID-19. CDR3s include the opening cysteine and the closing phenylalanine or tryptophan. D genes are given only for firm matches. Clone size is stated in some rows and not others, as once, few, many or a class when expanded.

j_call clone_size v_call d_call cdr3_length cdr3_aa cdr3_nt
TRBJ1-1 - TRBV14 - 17 CASSREVSWRGRRGAFF TGTGCCAGCAGTCGAGAGGTTTCGTGGAGGGGGAGGAGAGGAGCTTTCTTT
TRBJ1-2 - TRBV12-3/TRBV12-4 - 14 CASGGYMRGASYTF TGTGCCAGCGGGGGGTATATGCGGGGGGCAAGCTACACCTTC
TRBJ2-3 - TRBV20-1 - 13 CSARAQTLDTQYF TGCAGTGCTAGAGCCCAGACTCTGGATACGCAGTATTTT
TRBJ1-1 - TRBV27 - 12 CASSGGAGRAFF TGTGCCAGCAGTGGTGGGGCAGGGCGAGCTTTCTTT
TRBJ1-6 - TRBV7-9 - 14 CASSSGSYNSPLHF TGTGCCAGCAGCTCGGGTTCCTATAATTCACCCCTCCACTTT
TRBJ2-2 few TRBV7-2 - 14 CASSGSLGTGELFF TGTGCCAGCAGTGGCAGTTTGGGTACCGGGGAGCTGTTTTTT
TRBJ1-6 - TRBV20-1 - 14 CSAAGGGQTGTLHF TGCAGTGCGGCTGGCGGCGGTCAAACCGGGACCCTCCACTTT
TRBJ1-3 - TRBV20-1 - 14 CSAGGVSSGNTIYF TGCAGTGCTGGGGGGGTTAGCTCTGGAAACACCATATATTTT
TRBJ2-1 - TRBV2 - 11 CASGEIAEQFF TGTGCCAGCGGGGAGATCGCTGAGCAGTTCTTC
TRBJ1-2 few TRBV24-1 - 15 CATSDPGINDYGYTF TGTGCCACCAGTGACCCAGGGATTAATGACTATGGCTACACCTTC
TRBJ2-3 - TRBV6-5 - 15 CASSYSQGAPDTQYF TGTGCCAGCAGTTACTCGCAGGGCGCGCCAGATACGCAGTATTTT
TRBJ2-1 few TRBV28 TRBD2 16 CASSFAAGVKVNEQFF TGTGCCAGCAGTTTTGCGGCGGGAGTGAAAGTAAATGAGCAGTTCTTC
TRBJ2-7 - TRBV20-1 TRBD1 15 CSPLGQGNKSDEQYF TGCAGCCCTCTCGGACAGGGTAATAAATCGGACGAGCAGTACTTC
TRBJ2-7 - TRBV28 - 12 CASSLGVYEQYF TGTGCCAGCAGTTTAGGTGTCTACGAGCAGTACTTC
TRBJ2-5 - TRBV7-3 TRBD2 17 CASSPTSGGTEGETQYF TGTGCCAGCAGCCCCACTAGCGGGGGTACAGAGGGAGAGACCCAGTACTTC
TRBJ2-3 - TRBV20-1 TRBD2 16 CSARRASGISTDTQYF TGCAGTGCCCGGCGGGCTAGCGGGATAAGCACAGATACGCAGTATTTT
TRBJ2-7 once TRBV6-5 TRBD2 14 CASSSTSGTYEQYF TGTGCCAGCAGTTCAACTAGCGGAACCTACGAGCAGTACTTC
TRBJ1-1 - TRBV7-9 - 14 CASSLGTAGTEAFF TGTGCCAGCAGCTTAGGGACGGCAGGTACTGAAGCTTTCTTT
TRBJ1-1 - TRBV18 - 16 CASSPSRRNMNTEAFF TGTGCCAGCTCCCCTTCGAGAAGGAACATGAACACTGAAGCTTTCTTT
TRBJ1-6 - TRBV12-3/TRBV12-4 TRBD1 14 CASSPGQGVLPLHF TGTGCCAGCAGTCCTGGACAGGGCGTGTTACCCCTCCACTTT
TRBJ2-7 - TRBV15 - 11 CATRDSYEQYF TGTGCGACCAGAGATTCCTACGAGCAGTACTTC